These 32 T cell receptor delta chains came from one sample sequenced in a study of γδ T cells in repeated Plasmodium falciparum infection. Bulk repertoires came from Vgamma9/Vdelta2+ or Vdelta2-negative gammadelta T cells flow-sorted from PBMC. TCRdb redid the clone calls on the multiplex PCR reads with CATT. The sample yields tens of thousands of delta-chain clones, less than 1% seen once. Sequencing used gamma-delta T cells from blood. All receptors derive from a pool of human donors (malaria-infected and uninfected, not separated).

To note about this clone: One junction end disagrees with the germline gene, perhaps due to a read error. Other DNA sequences within the sample encode an identical CDR3. The rearrangement uses TRDV1 and TRDJ1; 9 bases agree with TRDD3. Germline V CDR1 and CDR2: TSWWSYY, QGS. This CDR3 is 22 amino acids long. CDR3 sequence reads: CALGDYLPIGIHWGTHTDKLIF. The DNA of the CDR3 is TGTGCTCTTGGGGACTACCTTCCCATCGGTATTCACTGGGGGACACACACCGATAAACTCATCTTC.

As regards this clone: A far larger clone is off by one base, so a read error is likely. The same CDR3 arises from other DNA sequences in this sample as well. J is TRDJ1 and V is TRDV1, with 12 positions matching TRDD3. In the absence of a J gene in TCRdb, the DNA was matched to germline to assign it here. The germline V gene encodes CDR1 TSWWSYY and CDR2 QGS. Germline trimming cut 7 bases from V and 2 bases from J; bases unmatched to any gene: 26. The CDR3 has 22 amino acids. The CDR3 nucleotides are TGTGCTCTTGCCGCCCCTTTCCTACGTCAGCCCGTGCTGGGGGATACGACCGATAAACTCATCTTT. This codes for CALAAPFLRQPVLGDTTDKLIF.

As for this clone: Only one base separates this from a far larger clonotype, so it likely reflects a read error. Within the sample, other DNA sequences also encode this same CDR3. This chain connects TRDV1 to TRDJ1; D uncertain. The CDR3 is 11 amino acids. CDR1 is TSWWSYY and CDR2 is QGS in the germline V gene. With 9 bases removed from V and 0 bases from J, the gap between germline ends came to 5 bases. The CDR3 DNA reads TGTGCTCTCTCGTACACCGATAAACTCATCTTT. Protein sequence: CALSYTDKLIF.

This clone was observed a handful of times. TCRdb assigns this DNA the protein of a much larger clone, which departs from its translation at residue 6; this likely reflects a read error, and the protein shown comes from translating the DNA. The genes are TRDV1 and TRDJ1; 8 nucleotides match TRDD3. The J gene, not given by TCRdb, was assigned here from a germline match of the nucleotide sequence. Looked up from germline, CDR1 is TSWWSYY and CDR2 is QGS. This CDR3 has 19 residues. The ends lost 2 bases at V and 5 bases at J; junction bases unmatched: 19. This CDR3 reads CALGERPHGSGIRWDKLIF. For the CDR3, the DNA is TGTGCTCTTGGGGAAAGGCCCCACGGAAGCGGGATACGCTGGGATAAACTCATCTTT.

For this clone: TCRdb attributes to this sequence the protein of a much larger clone, which differs from the DNA translation at residue 14; a read error is likely, and the protein displayed is translated from the DNA. V usage is TRDV1 and J usage is TRDJ1, with a weak D call TRDD3 (7 bases). CDR3 length: 23 amino acids. Germline assignment: CDR1 TSWWSYY and CDR2 QGS. The V gene lost 5 bases and the J gene lost 0 bases, with 37 bases spanning the gap. The CDR3 is CALGRIVPKWGRMVGGYTDKLIF. CDR3 coding DNA: TGTGCTCTTGGGAGGATCGTTCCTAAGTGGGGCCGGATGGTGGGGGGATACACCGATAAACTCATCTTT.

This clone was seen only a few times. TCRdb attributes to this sequence the protein of a much larger clone, which differs from the DNA translation at residue 23; a read error is likely, and the protein displayed is translated from the DNA. The rearrangement joins TRDV1 to TRDJ1, with 13 bases identical to TRDD3. Assignment of the J gene here rests on matching the DNA to germline, because TCRdb gives none. V lost 1 base and J lost 9; bases outside the gene matches: 41. CDR1 TSWWSYY and CDR2 QGS come from the germline V gene. The length of the CDR3 is 27 residues. DNA for the CDR3: TGTGCTCTTGGGGAACAGACTATCCCCCTTTTTACTGGGGGATACGCCCCATCCTCATCGGCCCTACAGGAACTCATCTTT. It is translated as CALGEQTIPLFTGGYAPSSSALQELIF.

Worth noting for this clone: Translating this DNA gives a protein that differs at residue 12 from the TCRdb one, which belongs to a much larger clone; a read error is likely, and the protein shown is this translation. This chain connects TRDV1 to TRDJ1, with TRDD3 matching over 8 bases. Because TCRdb records no J gene, it was assigned here through a match of the DNA to germline. CDR1 is TSWWSYY, CDR2 QGS, per germline. The ends lost 5 bases at V and 0 bases at J; junction bases unmatched: 20. The CDR3 contains 20 residues. In nucleotides, the CDR3 is TGTGCTCTTGGGAACCCAAGGGGTTACTGGGGGGGAAAGTACACCGATAAACTCATCTTT. Amino acids: CALGNPRGYWGGKYTDKLIF.

With respect to this clone: The protein TCRdb gives is from a much larger clone and does not agree with this DNA's translation at residue 9, likely a read error; the protein shown here comes from the DNA. This chain links TRDV1 with TRDJ1, with 9 positions matching TRDD3. The J gene comes from matching the DNA to germline here; TCRdb lacks it. CDR1 and CDR2 from the germline V gene are TSWWSYY and QGS. This CDR3 comprises 18 residues. The V segment lost 5 bases and the J segment 3 bases; nucleotides outside the gene matches: 16. The CDR3 spells CALGTRAFAGDTADKLIF. For the CDR3, the DNA is TGTGCTCTTGGGACCCGGGCCTTCGCGGGGGATACAGCCGATAAACTCATCTTT.

This clone was observed many times. The protein held in TCRdb is that of a much larger clone and does not match this DNA's translation at residue 8, likely because of a read error; the protein shown is translated from the DNA. This chain uses TRDV1 with TRDJ1, with D perhaps TRDD2 (7 bases). Germline V gene sequence: CDR1 TSWWSYY, CDR2 QGS. The CDR3 has 20 amino acids. Trimming took off 2 bases at V and 0 bases at J, with 25 bases between the two ends. CDR3 sequence reads: CALGEKTRAFLGSYTDKLIF. For the CDR3, the DNA is TGTGCTCTTGGGGAAAAGACGAGGGCCTTCCTGGGGAGTTACACCGATAAACTCATCTTT.

Concerning this clone: The translation of this DNA and the TCRdb protein of a much larger clone differ at residue 14, probably owing to a read error; the protein shown here is translated from the DNA. No J gene was named, though the V gene is TRDV2. Germline V gene lookup returns CDR1 GEAIGNYY and CDR2 EKD. The CDR3 has 16 amino acids. Written as DNA, the CDR3 is TGTGCCTGTGACTCGCGTAACCCTAGGAGAACCGATAAACCCATCTTT. Its translation is CACDSRNPRRTDKPIF.

This clone came up a few times. A far larger clone is a single base away, which makes a read error likely. Other nucleotide sequences in the sample specify the same CDR3. The gene calls are TRDV1 and TRDJ1; 8 bases are a match to TRDD3. TCRdb does not report a J gene; here it was assigned by matching the DNA to germline references. Germline V gives CDR1 TSWWSYY, CDR2 QGS. There are 25 residues in the CDR3. The CDR3: CALGDLRPSRTYWGSPRVNTDKLIF. The CDR3 DNA is TGTGCTCTCGGGGACCTACGGCCTTCCCGAACCTACTGGGGGTCTCCCCGCGTGAACACCGATAAACTCATCTTT.

This clone was detected a few times. The TCRdb protein, from a much larger clone, departs from this DNA's translation at residue 3, likely by read error; the protein shown derives from the DNA. The chain combines TRDV2 with TRDJ1; maybe TRDD3 (6 bases). No J gene was available from TCRdb, and it was assigned here by a germline match of the DNA. Germline V CDR1 and CDR2: GEAIGNYY, EKD. CDR3 length: 16 amino acids. This CDR3 reads CARDTLGNRYTDKLIF. As DNA, the CDR3 is TGTGCCCGTGACACCCTGGGGAACCGGTACACCGATAAACTCATCTTT.

As regards this clone: A far larger clone lies a single base away; this is likely a read error. Other DNA sequences of this sample code for an identical CDR3. V and J are TRDV2 and TRDJ3, with no clear D. The J gene is absent in TCRdb and was assigned here via DNA matching to germline. Germline CDR1 reads GEAIGNYY; CDR2 reads EKD. CDR3 length: 18 residues. The V gene lost 1 base and the J gene lost 0 bases, with 12 bases spanning the gap. This CDR3 reads CACDTGTASSWDTRQMFF. CDR3 in DNA: TGTGCCTGTGACACGGGCACTGCAAGCTCCTGGGACACCCGACAGATGTTTTTC.

Only a few counts were recorded for this clone. TCRdb's protein for this DNA is that of a much larger clone and differs from the translation at residue 3, likely a read error; the protein shown is the DNA translation. The rearrangement links TRDV2 to TRDJ1; no firm D call. Germline matching of the DNA provided the J gene here, since TCRdb leaves it blank. This CDR3 spans 16 amino acids. The germline CDR1 and CDR2 sequences are GEAIGNYY and EKD. V lost 9 bases and J 0 bases, leaving 22 bases between the germline ends. CDR3 amino acids: CARRDAVRGYTDKLIF. CDR3 nucleotide sequence: TGTGCCCGTCGCGATGCGGTGAGGGGTTACACCGATAAACTCATCTTT.

This clone was counted at least ten times. It is likely a read error: a sequence one base away is far more abundant. Other DNA sequences from this sample encode an identical CDR3 as well. The gene calls are TRAV38-2/DV8 and TRDJ1, with 9 bases matching TRDD2. With V trimmed by 7 bases and J by 2 bases, 24 bases remained unmatched. The CDR3 is made up of 20 amino acids. Per germline, CDR1 TSESDYY and CDR2 QEAYKQQN. The CDR3 DNA reads as TGTGCTTATTTACCTTCCTACAAGGGAATAAATATTGTCTATACCGATAAACTCATCTTT. It yields the protein CAYLPSYKGINIVYTDKLIF.

This clone was observed a few times. TCRdb pairs this DNA with a much larger clone's protein that differs at residue 5, likely a read error; the protein shown was translated from the DNA. The chain has TRDV1 and TRDJ1; 9 bases match TRDD3. Germline V gives CDR1 TSWWSYY, CDR2 QGS. Trimming cost V 4 bases and J 3 bases; bases outside gene matches: 12. The CDR3 totals 17 residues. Written as DNA, the CDR3 is TGTGCTCTTGGGGGCTACCGCTGGGGGATTAGGGCCGATAAACTCATCTTT. As protein: CALGGYRWGIRADKLIF.

Remarks on this clone: A read error likely explains this, since a far larger clone differs by one base. Other DNA sequences within the sample encode an identical CDR3. The rearrangement links TRDV2 to TRDJ2; 9 bases are a match to TRDD3. No J segment appears in TCRdb, so it was assigned here by matching the sequence to germline. Germline lookup yields CDR1 GEAIGNYY and CDR2 EKD. V lost 1 base, J lost 4 bases, and 9 bases stayed unmatched. The CDR3 spans 17 residues. The CDR3 nucleotides are TGTGCCTGTGACACAGTAGGGGATACGCGAGCGACAGCACAACTCTTCTTT. Amino acid sequence: CACDTVGDTRATAQLFF.

This clone was counted between two and nine times. TCRdb's listed protein matches a much larger clone and diverges from this DNA's translation at residue 14, likely through a read error; the protein shown comes from the DNA. The chain couples TRDV1 to TRDJ1; no clear D gene. TCRdb is silent on the J gene; assignment here came from matching the DNA to germline. Germline V gene data show CDR1 as TSWWSYY and CDR2 as QGS. This CDR3 region has 17 residues. The CDR3 DNA follows: TGTGCTCTTGGGGAACTTCGGACCGGACTGTACACCGATAGACTCATCTTT. Translated, it gives CALGELRTGLYTDRLIF.

This clone was seen a handful of times. TCRdb attributes to this sequence the protein of a much larger clone, which differs from the DNA translation at residue 12; a read error is likely, and the protein displayed is translated from the DNA. V is TRDV2 and J is TRDJ1, with TRDD3 identical over 10 bases. The J gene, not given by TCRdb, was assigned here from a germline match of the nucleotide sequence. This CDR3 is built from 15 residues. Germline CDR1 is GEAIGNYY and CDR2 is EKD. Here the CDR3 DNA reads TGTGCCTGTGACACCATTGGGGGATACACCGATGAACTCATCTTT. This codes for CACDTIGGYTDELIF.

In this sample, this clone turned up a few times. Translating this DNA gives a protein that differs at residue 13 from the TCRdb one, which belongs to a much larger clone; a read error is likely, and the protein shown is this translation. The chain employs TRDV2 and TRDJ1; 12 bases fit TRDD3. Germline lookup yields CDR1 GEAIGNYY and CDR2 EKD. The CDR3 is 18 residues long. V shed 3 bases, J shed 3 bases, and the junction held 13 bases outside the gene matches. This chain's CDR3 is CACDALLGDTSYPDKLIF. The CDR3 DNA follows: TGTGCCTGTGACGCTTTACTGGGGGATACTTCCTACCCCGATAAACTCATCTTT.

Regarding this clone: TCRdb's entry gives the protein of a much larger clone, which mismatches this DNA's translation at residue 8, likely from a read error; the protein reported here is translated from the DNA. The rearrangement joins TRDV2 to TRDJ1; 7 bases are a match to TRDD3. The J gene, left out of TCRdb, was set here by checking the DNA against germline. The CDR3 has 16 amino acids. The J segment lost 7 bases and the V segment lost 4 bases, leaving 17 bases of the junction unmatched. Germline CDR1 GEAIGNYY, CDR2 EKD. In nucleotides, the CDR3 is TGTGCCTGTGATCGGGTACTGAGGGATACCTCCCTTAAACTCATCTTT. Encoded protein: CACDRVLRDTSLKLIF.

This clone was seen many times. The likely explanation is a read error, given a far larger clone one base away. Different DNA sequences within this sample yield the same CDR3. The chain employs TRDV1 and TRDJ1, with D possibly matching TRDD3 (5 bases). The J gene was missing in TCRdb and was found by matching the end of the DNA to germline. The CDR3 totals 18 residues. Germline assignment: CDR1 TSWWSYY and CDR2 QGS. CDR3 sequence (DNA): TGTGCCCTTGGGGTCCGTTGGGCCCCGGATGTACAGGCCGATAAACTCATCTTT. Amino acids: CALGVRWAPDVQADKLIF.

This clone is deemed medium-sized. This sample includes further DNA sequences coding for the same CDR3. The CDR3 DNA reads TGTGCTCTTGGGGCCCTACTTCGTGGACCCCTGATCTTT. Translation gives CALGALLRGPLIF. This chain joins TRDV1 and TRDJ4, with a tentative D call TRDD2 (5 bases). This CDR3 has 13 amino acids. Germline V gene lookup returns CDR1 TSWWSYY and CDR2 QGS. With 4 bases removed from V and 3 bases from J, the gap between germline ends came to 12 bases.

Regarding this clone: The translation of this DNA and the TCRdb protein of a much larger clone differ at residue 8, probably owing to a read error; the protein shown here is translated from the DNA. CDR3 in DNA: TGTGCTCTTGGGATGGGGGCCGGTAAACTCATCTTT. Translated: CALGMGAGKLIF. V and J are TRDV1 and TRDJ1; TRDD3 might be the D (6 bases). The CDR3 has 12 amino acids. Germline CDR1 is TSWWSYY and CDR2 is QGS. V lost 5 bases and J 7 bases, leaving 11 bases between the germline ends.

This clone rates as medium-sized (0.01 to 0.1%). The same CDR3 arises from other DNA sequences in this sample as well. CDR3 DNA: TGTGCCTGTGACTTTAACGGACCCGGACCTGGGGAATACACCGATAAACTCATCTTT. Protein product: CACDFNGPGPGEYTDKLIF. The rearrangement links TRDV2 to TRDJ1; TRDD3 is a possible D gene (6 bases). Germline lookup yields CDR1 GEAIGNYY and CDR2 EKD. The V end lost 3 bases, the J end lost 0 bases, and 25 bases lay between the germline ends. The CDR3 runs to 19 residues.

Comment on this clone: TCRdb assigns this DNA the protein of a much larger clone, which departs from its translation at residue 7; this likely reflects a read error, and the protein shown comes from translating the DNA. This chain joins TRDV1 and TRDJ1; tentative D call: TRDD1 (6 bases). CDR1 is TSWWSYY and CDR2 is QGS in the germline V gene. This CDR3 spans 19 amino acids. Trimming cost V 4 bases and J 8 bases, with 32 bases left between them. The CDR3 sequence is CALGASLLGHRNIPLKLIF. In DNA form, the CDR3 reads TGTGCTCTTGGGGCGTCCTTACTCGGGCACCGAAATATTCCCTTAAAACTCATCTTT.

This clone came up a few times. A read error is the likely source, as a far larger clone sits one nucleotide away. Other DNA sequences of this sample code for an identical CDR3. CDR3 DNA sequence: TGTGCCTGTGACACTGGCTTGCCCAGGGGCACCGATAAGCTCATCTTT. This translates into CACDTGLPRGTDKLIF. The genes are TRDV2 and TRDJ1; the D is unclear. Looked up from germline, CDR1 is GEAIGNYY and CDR2 is EKD. The CDR3 runs 16 residues.

As concerns this clone: A read error is likely here: a far larger clone is one base away. This specimen includes other DNA sequences encoding the same CDR3. The rearrangement joins TRDV1 to TRDJ1, with 11 bases matching TRDD3. TCRdb records no J gene; here it was assigned by comparing the DNA to germline. J lost 0 bases, V lost 3 bases, and 18 bases had no gene match. CDR3 length equals 21 residues. Germline V gene lookup returns CDR1 TSWWSYY and CDR2 QGS. CDR3 DNA: TGTGCTCTTGGGGAGCGGATCCGGTACTGGGGGATAAGTTCTTACACCGATAAACTCATCTTT. Translated: CALGERIRYWGISSYTDKLIF.

This clone has more than one count but fewer than ten. The protein given by TCRdb reflects a much larger clone and differs at residue 14 from this DNA's translation, likely from a read error; the protein shown is the DNA's translation. The chain carries TRDV2 and TRDJ1; 8 bases fit TRDD3. The J gene, absent from TCRdb, was called here by matching the DNA to germline. This CDR3 has 18 residues. CDR1 and CDR2 (germline): GEAIGNYY, EKD. The CDR3 sequence is CACDAINTGGLYTGKLIF. The CDR3 DNA follows: TGTGCCTGTGACGCCATTAATACTGGGGGCCTGTACACCGGTAAACTCATCTTT.

This clone occurred a few times. TCRdb's listed protein matches a much larger clone and diverges from this DNA's translation at residue 5, likely through a read error; the protein shown comes from the DNA. The CDR3 sequence is CACDSISTGGFIYTDKLIF. The CDR3 DNA follows: TGTGCCTGTGACTCGATTAGTACTGGGGGATTTATATACACCGATAAACTCATCTTT. The chain has TRDV2 and TRDJ1; 10 bases are shared with TRDD3. TCRdb carries no J gene annotation; the J gene was assigned here by matching the DNA with germline. Unmatched junction bases numbered 15, after V lost 3 bases and J lost 0 bases. The CDR3 length is 19 residues. CDR1 GEAIGNYY and CDR2 EKD come from the germline V gene.

A note on this clone: A far larger clone is just one base off, so this is likely a read error. Additional DNA sequences in this sample encode the identical CDR3. The chain recombines TRDV2 with TRDJ1; TRDD3 agrees at 7 bases. Because TCRdb records no J gene, it was assigned here through a match of the DNA to germline. Germline V gene sequence: CDR1 GEAIGNYY, CDR2 EKD. Unmatched junction bases numbered 15, after V lost 3 bases and J lost 0 bases. The CDR3 runs to 18 residues. CDR3: CACDQNGPTGVDTDKLIF. The CDR3 bases are TGTGCCTGTGACCAGAATGGCCCAACTGGGGTGGACACCGATAAACTCATCTTT.

In this sample, this clone turned up a few times. The protein TCRdb gives is from a much larger clone and does not agree with this DNA's translation at residue 23, likely a read error; the protein shown here comes from the DNA. V usage is TRDV2 and J usage is TRDJ1; 9 bases align to TRDD3. The J gene, absent from TCRdb, was called here by matching the DNA to germline. Germline V gene data show CDR1 as GEAIGNYY and CDR2 as EKD. CDR3 length: 26 residues. In nucleotides, the CDR3 is TGTGCCTGTGACTACAGGCCTTCTCCATTCCTGGGGGATCGGGGGGTGCCGAAGTTGTACACCGATGAACTCATCTTT. It translates to CACDYRPSPFLGDRGVPKLYTDELIF.